This T cell receptor (beta chain) was identified during a study of T-cell memory formation after mild COVID-19 (TCRdb year 2021). Regarding the research as a whole: Most TCR sequence clusters were specific to one of the two donors. In a couple of donors, T-cell clones that expanded and contracted after mild COVID-19 were tracked by sequencing TCRalpha and TCRbeta repertoires over time. The cohort was made up of two young adult volunteers, one female and one male, who were previously healthy.

The germline V gene (reference sequence) specifies SEHNR as CDR1 and FQNEAQ as CDR2. Germline trimming amounts to 8 bases on V and 3 bases on J, with 12 as the count of junction bases outside the gene matches. The CDR3 measures 17 amino acids from cysteine to phenylalanine. The entry retains the CDR3 DNA only, 51 bases that are in frame from base 1. The sample was run on an Illumina NovaSeq 6000. TCRalpha and TCRbeta cDNA libraries were constructed by 5'RACE with constant-segment primers, with sample barcodes and unique molecular identifiers being introduced. RNA was extracted from every sample with Trizol reagent. Amplification of the libraries took two PCR steps, and the second step added a second sample barcode plus Illumina TruSeq adapters. Sequencing of libraries was performed on an Illumina NovaSeq with 2 x 150 bp paired-end reads. The study's processing was this. Demultiplexing of reads and collapsing into UMI-guided consensus sequences were performed with migec v1.2.7. Using mixcr v2.1.11, UMI consensuses were aligned to TRA and TRB V and J templates and then assembled into clonotypes. Expanded or contracted clonotypes were those called significant by both edgeR and NoisET, with noise models trained on biological replicates. edgeR calls used a false discovery rate-adjusted p below 0.01 and a log2 fold-change threshold of 1. As an exploratory analysis of dynamics, PCA with hierarchical clustering was applied to max-normalized trajectories of the 1000 most abundant clonotypes. Each responding clone was given a CD4 or CD8 phenotype based on the CD4+ and CD8+ repertoires, which had been sequenced separately. In-frame beta chains were kept once TCRdb had trimmed the public reads at Q25 with fastp and called clones with MiXCR. Every entry covers one CDR3 protein and lists the most common genes and DNA from its rows. The V and J calls shown here were made by TCRdb, not taken from the authors' results. Here the sample has hundreds of thousands of distinct CDR3 sequences; just over 20% occur a single time. Of the sample, under 15% is held by the ten largest clones.

Ficoll-Paque density gradient centrifugation was used to isolate PBMCs. Study-level results and caveats: Contracting CD4+ clones turned up mainly in the CM and EM memory subsets, whereas EMRA was where CD8+ clones were enriched. Only a couple of mild cases were covered by the study, and larger cohorts that include severe cases with pre-infection samples were considered necessary. SARS-CoV-2 specificity of the second-wave clones peaking on day 37 was not confirmed. Clones contracting from day 15 to 85 had balanced CD4/CD8 phenotypes, while a second wave expanding from day 15 to 37 was biased towards CD4+. The detection of some responding clones in pre-infection memory suggests that pre-existing cross-reactive memory T cells joined the SARS-CoV-2 response.

As for this clonotype: Its cognate antigen has yet to be identified. No much larger clonotype is one base removed from it; base qualities were not supplied.

The source of this sequence is an adult woman who had mild COVID-19 (a few samples of this study predate the infection). The sample titles of this study are shuffled in the database, so cell type and time point are left out; the donor was told from shared clones. The sample comprised PBMCs or a T cell subset sorted from them (not recorded which). The V gene is TRBV7-9 and the J gene is TRBJ2-2; TRBD2 lines up with 10 middle nucleotides. The CDR3 region reads CASGEDRTSGHTGELFF. The nucleotide sequence reads as follows: TGTGCCAGCGGGGAGGACCGGACTAGCGGTCACACCGGGGAGCTGTTTTTT.